The next 22 T cell receptor beta chains were all read from a single sample in a study of PD-1 blockade in mismatch repair-deficient tumors (dated by TCRdb to 2017 to 2019). The receptor library was made with the immunoSEQ multiplex PCR assay. This immuneACCESS table, as held by TCRdb, lists in-frame sequences with V and J called but not all clones. Of the missing ones, under half trace to an unresolved V gene in checked studies; the others have no known cause. The sample table lists 55,000 to 85,000 clones, approximately 78% of them with a count of one. The ten largest account for 4.5% to 6% of the sample. The source was peripheral blood, collected 2 weeks after starting pembrolizumab. These TCRs come from an adult with mismatch repair-deficient cancer.

The V and J genes are TRBV5-1 and TRBJ2-7, with a tentative D call TRBD2 (6 bases). The CDR3 sequence is 12 residues long. CDR1 is SGHRS and CDR2 is YFSETQ in the germline V gene. V was cut by 5 bases and J by 6 bases, with 12 bases left in between. CDR3 in amino acids: CASRRDLGEQYF. The CDR3 DNA reads TGCGCCAGCAGGCGGGACCTCGGCGAGCAGTACTTC.

The rearrangement joins TRBV7-9 to TRBJ1-2; 8 positions match TRBD1. This CDR3 contains 14 residues. Germline lookup yields CDR1 SEHNR and CDR2 FQNEAQ (reference sequence). V gave up 5 bases and J gave up 8 bases; unmatched junction bases: 10. Here the CDR3 reads CASSKKTGGRGYTF. The DNA for the CDR3 is TGTGCCAGCAGCAAAAAAACAGGGGGTCGCGGCTACACCTTC.

V usage is TRBV11-3 and J usage is TRBJ2-7; 10 bases line up with TRBD1. This CDR3 region has 16 residues. V trimming: 1 base; J trimming: 6 bases; junction bases outside the gene matches: 9. Germline V gives CDR1 SGHNT, CDR2 YENEEA. Here the CDR3 DNA reads TGTGCCAGCAGCTTAGCGCCCTGGGGACAGGGGTTCGAGCAGTACTTC. Amino acid sequence: CASSLAPWGQGFEQYF.

V and J are TRBV9 and TRBJ2-1, with D hard to call. The germline V and J ends were trimmed by 1 base and 4 bases, with 6 bases remaining between them. CDR3 length: 13 residues. In germline, CDR1 is SGDLS, CDR2 YYNGEE. The DNA for the CDR3 is TGTGCCAGCAGCGTAAGTGTTTACAATGAGCAGTTCTTC. It encodes CASSVSVYNEQFF.

Only one count was recorded for this clone. This sequence joins TRBV5-4 and TRBJ2-6; D is perhaps TRBD2 (5 bases). Trimming removed 1 base at V and 4 bases at J, with 12 bases between. The CDR3 totals 16 residues. In germline, CDR1 is SGHNT, CDR2 YYREEE (reference sequence). As DNA, the CDR3 is TGTGCCAGCAGCTTGTGGTCGGGATACGGGGCCAACGTCCTGACTTTC. This sequence encodes CASSLWSGYGANVLTF.

The chain links TRBV2 to TRBJ1-2, with D possibly matching TRBD1 (5 bases). V lost 3 bases and J 12 bases, leaving 14 bases between the germline ends. There are 12 residues in the CDR3. The V gene's germline CDR1 is SNHLY and CDR2 FYNNEI. CDR3 residues: CASSDRGAKNTF. The CDR3 DNA reads as TGTGCCAGCAGTGACCGAGGGGCGAAAAACACCTTC. Full variable domain (rest looked up from reference TRBV2 and TRBJ1-2): EPEVTQTPSHQVTQMGQEVILRCVPISNHLYFYWYRQILGQKVEFLVSFYNNEISEKSEIFDDQFSVERPDGSNFTLKIRSTKLEDSAMYFCASSDRGAKNTFGSGTRLTVV.

The chain links TRBV7-2 to TRBJ1-1, with D tentatively TRBD1 (5 bases). Germline CDR1 SGHTA, CDR2 FQGNSA. V shed 1 base and J shed 8 bases, with 8 bases lying between them. The CDR3 contains 12 residues. CDR3 in amino acids: CASSLDRWEAFF. The CDR3 nucleotides are TGTGCCAGCAGCTTAGACAGGTGGGAAGCTTTCTTT.

This clone has just one count. The rearrangement joins TRBV6-6 to TRBJ2-2, with D possibly TRBD1 on 6 matching bases. V lost 5 bases to trimming and J lost 0 bases, with 13 bases between them. The CDR3 extends over 16 amino acids. Per the germline V gene, CDR1 is MNHNY and CDR2 is SVGAGI (reference sequence). CDR3 bases: TGTGCCAGCAGTCGACCGGACAGCGCGAACACCGGGGAGCTGTTTTTT. Protein: CASSRPDSANTGELFF.

V usage is TRBV28 and J usage is TRBJ1-1, with D possibly matching TRBD1 (5 bases). The germline gives CDR1 MDHEN, CDR2 SYDVKM. Trimming cost V 8 bases and J 0 bases, with 10 bases left between them. This CDR3 comprises 13 residues. DNA of the CDR3: TGTGCCAGCCGGACAATCATGAACACTGAAGCTTTCTTT. This codes for CASRTIMNTEAFF.

Remarks on this clone: In the same sample, other DNA sequences code for this CDR3. This chain uses TRBV19 with TRBJ2-1, with 9 bases identical to TRBD2. Looked up from germline, CDR1 is LNHDA and CDR2 is SQIVND (reference sequence). The CDR3 has 13 residues. V lost 7 bases, J lost 7 bases, and 5 bases stayed unmatched. The chain's CDR3 is CASTGLAGNEQFF. The CDR3 bases are TGTGCCAGTACGGGACTAGCAGGGAATGAGCAGTTCTTC.

The CDR3 loop is CASSSGDRGEAFF. In DNA, the CDR3 is TGTGCCAGCAGCTCCGGAGACAGGGGGGAAGCTTTCTTT. This chain uses TRBV7-9 with TRBJ1-1; 9 nucleotides match TRBD1. From germline, CDR1 is SEHNR and CDR2 FQNEAQ (reference sequence). J lost 8 bases, V lost 4 bases, and 5 bases had no gene match. This CDR3 spans 13 amino acids.

This clone has just one count. The gene calls are TRBV28 and TRBJ1-4; 7 bases agree with TRBD1. The CDR3 has 14 amino acids. Germline V CDR1 and CDR2: MDHEN, SYDVKM. V lost 6 bases and J lost 6; bases outside the gene matches: 7. The CDR3 coding sequence is TGTGCCAGCAGCCTGGACAGGCGCTATGAAAAACTGTTTTTT. The encoded protein is CASSLDRRYEKLFF.

The chain uses TRBV13 and TRBJ1-2; D gene uncertain. V was shortened by 5 bases and J by 2 bases, with 9 bases between the two germline ends. Germline V gene lookup returns CDR1 PRHDT and CDR2 FYEKMQ (reference sequence). The CDR3 runs 13 residues. CDR3 DNA sequence: TGTGCCAGCAGCCACCAAGGAAACTATGGCTACACCTTC. Translating it yields CASSHQGNYGYTF.

The rearrangement links TRBV9 to TRBJ2-3; D may be TRBD2 (5 bases). Trimming pared 0 bases from V and 0 bases from J, leaving 20 bases between. The CDR3 runs 19 residues. Looked up from germline, CDR1 is SGDLS and CDR2 is YYNGEE. The CDR3 protein is CASSVGSGKLYPSTDTQYF. The CDR3 DNA reads as TGTGCCAGCAGCGTAGGGAGCGGAAAACTTTACCCCAGCACAGATACGCAGTATTTT.

The V and J genes are TRBV11-2 and TRBJ1-1; D is ambiguous. The germline CDR1 and CDR2 sequences are SGHAT and FQNNGV. CDR3 size: 13 residues. V gave up 5 bases and J gave up 6 bases, with 13 bases separating them. The CDR3: CASSRTETAEAFF. The CDR3 bases are TGTGCCAGCAGCCGCACAGAGACGGCTGAAGCTTTCTTT. The whole variable domain, remainder taken from reference TRBV11-2 and TRBJ1-1, is EAGVAQSPRYKIIEKRQSVAFWCNPISGHATLYWYQQILGQGPKLLIQFQNNGVVDDSQLPKDRFSAERLKGVDSTLKIQPAKLEDSAVYLCASSRTETAEAFFGQGTRLTVV.

The CDR3 nucleotides are TGTGCCAGCAGCGGGGGGCACAACACCGGGGAGCTGTTTTTT. Amino acids: CASSGGHNTGELFF. The J gene is TRBJ2-2, the V gene TRBV9; possibly TRBD1 for D (6 bases). The germline V gene has CDR1 SGDLS and CDR2 YYNGEE. Deletions cut 3 bases from V and 2 bases from J, with 8 bases between. The CDR3 covers 14 residues.

CDR3 region: CAVGQVDTQYF. CDR3 in DNA: TGTGCAGTAGGGCAGGTGGATACGCAGTATTTT. V usage is TRBV19 and J usage is TRBJ2-3; D is unclear. The CDR3 consists of 11 residues. Germline CDR1 LNHDA, CDR2 SQIVND (reference sequence).

This sequence joins TRBV7-3 and TRBJ2-5; 7 positions match TRBD1. The J segment lost 5 bases and the V segment lost 5 bases, leaving 5 bases of the junction unmatched. This CDR3 is built from 13 residues. CDR1 is SGHTA, CDR2 FQGTGA, per germline. For the CDR3, the DNA is TGTGCCAGCAGCCCGGGACAGCTTGAGACCCAGTACTTC. Protein sequence: CASSPGQLETQYF.

CDR3 nucleotides: TGTGCCAGCAGTTTCCTAACTCGAATGGGGCAGTACTTC. It is translated as CASSFLTRMGQYF. V usage is TRBV6-6 and J usage is TRBJ2-5; D call uncertain. The CDR3 has 13 amino acids. The germline gives CDR1 MNHNY, CDR2 SVGAGI (reference sequence). V was pared by 4 bases and J by 11 bases, with 17 bases between.

V and J are TRBV6-4 and TRBJ1-4; possibly TRBD1 for D (5 bases). V gave up 3 bases and J gave up 10 bases, with 15 bases separating them. Germline V gene sequence: CDR1 MRHNA, CDR2 SNTAGT. The CDR3 length is 14 residues. The CDR3 nucleotides read TGTGCCAGCAGTGAGGGGCTCAATAAAGGAAAACTGTTTTTT. It specifies CASSEGLNKGKLFF.

This clone came up once. This rearrangement joins TRBV7-9 to TRBJ2-2; no firm D call. The CDR3 runs to 13 residues. Trimming shortened V by 2 bases and J by 6 bases, and 7 bases separated the two germline ends. The germline gives CDR1 SEHNR, CDR2 FQNEAQ (reference sequence). The CDR3 protein is CASSLIVAGELFF. The CDR3 nucleotides are TGTGCCAGCAGCTTAATCGTCGCCGGGGAGCTGTTTTTT.

On this clone: One base away lies a much larger clone, so this may be a sequencing read error. The V gene is TRBV2, the J gene TRBJ2-7; D call uncertain. CDR3 length equals 11 residues. V was shortened by 6 bases and J by 3 bases, with 6 bases between the two germline ends. The germline V gene encodes CDR1 SNHLY and CDR2 FYNNEI. The chain's CDR3 is CASSYNYEQYF. The CDR3 nucleotides are TGTGCCAGCAGCTATAACTACGAGCAGTACTTC.